The T cell receptor (beta chain) described here comes from a study of cytomegalovirus exposure and HLA in healthy donors. Vbeta (60) and Jbeta (13) primers were used in the PCR. Some clones are missing from TCRdb's copy, which holds only in-frame ones; the method was immunoSEQ multiplex PCR. Its table lists 200,000 or so clones. In the case of this clone: Distinct nucleotide sequences in the sample also encode this CDR3.

Germline V gives CDR1 SGHDN, CDR2 FVKESK. V lost 1 base to trimming and J lost 8 bases; unmatched junction nucleotides: 3. This CDR3 contains 13 residues. Sample: PBMCs. The gene calls are TRBV14 and TRBJ1-2; 8 bases align to TRBD1. The source is a girl between 2 and 10 years old in good health and CMV-seropositive. The CDR3 DNA follows: TGTGCCAGCAGCCAAGGACAGGGGTACGGCTACACCTTC. As protein: CASSQGQGYGYTF.